Listed below are T cell receptor beta chains from one sample, sequenced in a study of cytomegalovirus exposure and HLA in healthy donors. TCRdb's copy holds only in-frame clones and misses some; the assay was immunoSEQ multiplex PCR. This table has 150,000 to 170,000 clones, 85% to 90% appearing once. Sequencing was carried out using PBMCs. These receptor sequences come from a human donor in good health. Each CDR3 is given with its conserved first and last residue. The D gene is left open where the match is weak. The listing skips clone size in some rows; elsewhere it reads once, few, many or a size class.

j_gene: TRBJ2-7; abundance: NA; d_gene: NA; v_gene: TRBV5-6; CDR3aa: CASSKTAAYEQYF; CDR3nt: TGTGCCAGCAGCAAGACAGCAGCCTACGAGCAGTACTTC
j_gene: TRBJ2-1; abundance: once; d_gene: TRBD2; v_gene: TRBV5-1; CDR3aa: CASMGTRMDNEQFF; CDR3nt: TGCGCCAGCATGGGGACTAGAATGGACAATGAGCAGTTCTTC
j_gene: TRBJ2-7; abundance: NA; d_gene: TRBD2; v_gene: TRBV13; CDR3aa: CASSPGLAGGNYEQYF; CDR3nt: TGTGCCAGCAGCCCAGGACTAGCGGGGGGGAACTACGAGCAGTACTTC
j_gene: TRBJ2-1; abundance: NA; d_gene: TRBD1; v_gene: TRBV18; CDR3aa: CASSPLQGDYNEQFF; CDR3nt: TGTGCCAGCTCACCACTACAGGGGGACTACAATGAGCAGTTCTTC
j_gene: TRBJ2-1; abundance: NA; d_gene: TRBD2; v_gene: TRBV6-4; CDR3aa: CASSATVAGGNNEQFF; CDR3nt: TGTGCCAGCAGTGCTACAGTAGCGGGGGGGAACAATGAGCAGTTCTTC
j_gene: TRBJ1-6; abundance: NA; d_gene: TRBD1; v_gene: TRBV7-2; CDR3aa: CASSLTTGSASPLHF; CDR3nt: TGTGCCAGCAGCTTAACGACAGGGTCGGCATCACCCCTCCACTTT
j_gene: TRBJ1-1; abundance: once; d_gene: NA; v_gene: TRBV28; CDR3aa: CASSFAGVTEAFF; CDR3nt: TGTGCCAGCAGTTTCGCAGGGGTCACTGAAGCTTTCTTT
j_gene: TRBJ1-4; abundance: NA; d_gene: NA; v_gene: TRBV25-1; CDR3aa: CASSDGNEKLFF; CDR3nt: TGTGCCAGCAGTGACGGGAATGAAAAACTGTTTTTT
j_gene: TRBJ1-4; abundance: NA; d_gene: TRBD1; v_gene: TRBV9; CDR3aa: CASSVPGTAEKLFF; CDR3nt: TGTGCCAGCAGCGTACCTGGGACAGCTGAAAAACTGTTTTTT
j_gene: TRBJ2-7; abundance: NA; d_gene: TRBD2; v_gene: TRBV7-8; CDR3aa: CASSLYVTSGVSSYEQYF; CDR3nt: TGTGCCAGCAGCCTCTACGTCACTAGCGGGGTTAGCTCCTACGAGCAGTACTTC
j_gene: TRBJ1-5; abundance: NA; d_gene: NA; v_gene: TRBV19; CDR3aa: CASNWAGNQPQHF; CDR3nt: TGTGCCAGTAATTGGGCAGGCAATCAGCCCCAGCATTTT
j_gene: TRBJ2-2; abundance: NA; d_gene: TRBD2; v_gene: TRBV18; CDR3aa: CASSAGTTNTGELFF; CDR3nt: TGTGCCAGCTCAGCCGGGACTACGAACACCGGGGAGCTGTTTTTT
j_gene: TRBJ2-2; abundance: NA; d_gene: NA; v_gene: TRBV7-6; CDR3aa: CASSLSAGTNTGELFF; CDR3nt: TGTGCCAGCAGCTTATCAGCAGGGACGAACACCGGGGAGCTGTTTTTT
j_gene: TRBJ1-2; abundance: NA; d_gene: NA; v_gene: TRBV28; CDR3aa: CASRNLKRTDSYTF; CDR3nt: TGTGCCAGCAGAAACCTTAAACGAACGGACAGCTACACCTTC
j_gene: TRBJ1-3; abundance: few; d_gene: TRBD1; v_gene: TRBV28; CDR3aa: CASSSDRRNTIYF; CDR3nt: TGTGCCAGCAGTTCGGACAGGCGAAACACCATATATTTT
j_gene: TRBJ2-1; abundance: once; d_gene: TRBD2; v_gene: TRBV29-1; CDR3aa: CSVAGLAGRPGQFF; CDR3nt: TGCAGCGTTGCTGGACTAGCGGGAAGACCGGGGCAGTTCTTC
j_gene: TRBJ2-6; abundance: once; d_gene: NA; v_gene: TRBV9; CDR3aa: CASSVDPGPGANVLTF; CDR3nt: TGTGCCAGCAGCGTAGATCCAGGGCCCGGGGCCAACGTCCTGACTTTC
j_gene: TRBJ1-1; abundance: few; d_gene: NA; v_gene: TRBV7-9; CDR3aa: CASSLRDGSNTEAFF; CDR3nt: TGTGCCAGCAGCTTGCGGGACGGCTCGAACACTGAAGCTTTCTTT
j_gene: TRBJ2-5; abundance: NA; d_gene: TRBD2; v_gene: TRBV2; CDR3aa: CASRRLAEETQYF; CDR3nt: TGTGCCAGCAGGAGACTAGCGGAAGAGACCCAGTACTTC
j_gene: TRBJ1-5; abundance: NA; d_gene: NA; v_gene: TRBV28; CDR3aa: CASRVGQYSNQPQHF; CDR3nt: TGTGCCAGCAGAGTAGGACAGTATAGCAATCAGCCCCAGCATTTT
j_gene: TRBJ2-1; abundance: NA; d_gene: NA; v_gene: TRBV5-1; CDR3aa: CASSLENLRNNEQFF; CDR3nt: TGCGCCAGCAGCTTGGAGAACTTGAGAAACAATGAGCAGTTCTTC
j_gene: TRBJ2-3; abundance: once; d_gene: NA; v_gene: TRBV11-2; CDR3aa: CASSYGGDTQYF; CDR3nt: TGTGCCAGCAGCTACGGTGGAGATACGCAGTATTTT
j_gene: TRBJ1-1; abundance: NA; d_gene: NA; v_gene: TRBV6-5; CDR3aa: CASSLDRAEAFF; CDR3nt: TGTGCCAGCAGTCTCGACAGAGCTGAAGCTTTCTTT
j_gene: TRBJ1-2; abundance: NA; d_gene: NA; v_gene: TRBV29-1; CDR3aa: CSVVKQEYGYTF; CDR3nt: TGCAGCGTTGTCAAACAGGAGTATGGCTACACCTTC
j_gene: TRBJ2-1; abundance: NA; d_gene: TRBD1; v_gene: TRBV2; CDR3aa: CASTPGQGSGEQFF; CDR3nt: TGTGCCAGCACCCCGGGACAGGGCTCTGGTGAGCAGTTCTTC
j_gene: TRBJ1-1; abundance: once; d_gene: NA; v_gene: TRBV2; CDR3aa: CASSGRRANTEAFF; CDR3nt: TGTGCCAGCAGTGGTCGGAGAGCGAACACTGAAGCTTTCTTT
j_gene: TRBJ2-7; abundance: NA; d_gene: NA; v_gene: TRBV15; CDR3aa: CATSDQGLEQYF; CDR3nt: TGTGCCACCAGCGACCAGGGGCTTGAGCAGTACTTC
j_gene: TRBJ1-1; abundance: NA; d_gene: TRBD1; v_gene: TRBV14; CDR3aa: CASSPRTGAADGTEAFF; CDR3nt: TGTGCCAGCAGCCCTCGGACAGGTGCGGCAGATGGGACTGAAGCTTTCTTT